The clone carrying this T cell receptor (beta chain) came up a few times. These data are taken from a study of shared clonotypes between healthy human individuals. Study-wide context: CD4 naive and memory got three plates each, CD8 naive two, CD8 memory one.

Both subsets, CD45RA+ naive and CD45RA-negative memory, were split from the CD4+ cells. The table came from immunoSEQ multiplex PCR; TCRdb's copy has only in-frame clones and leaves some out. Of roughly 760,000 clones in the sample, roughly 70% were seen once. Trimming pared 5 bases from V and 5 bases from J, leaving 21 bases between. The germline V gene encodes CDR1 SGHTA and CDR2 FQGNSA. This CDR3 comprises 16 residues. The chain is built from TRBV7-2 and TRBJ2-5; either TRBD1 or TRBD2 may supply D (5 bases each). The sample was memory CD4+ T cells sorted from blood. As for subset: CD45RA-negative fraction. The clonotype originates from a woman in her 30s in good health. The CDR3 region is CASSQTVLGAWETQYF. The DNA of the CDR3 is TGTGCCAGCAGCCAAACGGTCCTCGGGGCGTGGGAGACCCAGTACTTC.